Following are 22 T cell receptor beta chains from one sample sequenced in a study of regulatory T cells in long-lasting Graves disease. To make TCR beta libraries, researchers used iRepertoire HTBI primers and Arm-PCR of CDR3 regions. From the multiplex PCR reads, TCRdb called clonotypes with MiXCR, one entry per CDR3 protein. The sample contains 200,000 to 300,000 distinct CDR3 sequences, 20% to 25% of which appear only once. Time point specified: newly diagnosed GD, antithyroid drugs for less than 3 months. PBMCs were the source of the RNA used for TCR sequencing. The source was peripheral blood mononuclear cells (PBMCs), collected at new diagnosis, from a patient treated with antithyroid drugs. These receptors all come from a female donor with Graves disease.

The chain employs TRBV20-1 and TRBJ1-5, with D uncertain. CDR3 length: 11 amino acids. The V end lost 1 base, the J end lost 7 bases, and 5 bases lay between the germline ends. Germline V gene lookup returns CDR1 DFQATT and CDR2 SNEGSKA (reference sequence). The CDR3 DNA follows: TGCAGTGCTAGAGGAATACAGCCCCAGCATTTT. Translation gives CSARGIQPQHF.

About this clonotype: Possible read error: a much larger clone is one base away. This rearrangement joins TRBV7-6 to TRBJ1-5; D not certain. This CDR3 has 15 residues. Germline CDR1 SGHVS, CDR2 FNYEAQ. V gave up 5 bases and J gave up 0 bases, with 11 bases separating them. The DNA of the CDR3 is TGTGCCAGCAGCCCGGTACAATATAGCAATCAGCCCCAGCATTTT. Translating gives CASSPVQYSNQPQHF.

This clonotype was found many times. This chain joins TRBV28 and TRBJ1-1, with 8 bases fitting TRBD1. Germline V gene lookup returns CDR1 MDHEN and CDR2 SYDVKM. After removal of 7 bases from V and 4 bases from J, the junction contained 11 bases not matched to a gene. The CDR3 loop spans 15 amino acids. The CDR3 spells CASISTGGWVTEAFF. CDR3 coding DNA: TGTGCCAGCATAAGCACAGGGGGGTGGGTCACTGAAGCTTTCTTT.

This clonotype was observed many times. The V and J genes are TRBV20-1 and TRBJ1-1; D ambiguous. Trimming took 0 bases from V and 5 from J, leaving 13 bases between them. This CDR3 has 14 amino acids. CDR1 and CDR2 from the germline V gene are DFQATT and SNEGSKA (reference sequence). In nucleotides, the CDR3 is TGCAGTGCTAGAGAGGGGTCCGGGGTGACTGAAGCTTTCTTT. Amino acids: CSAREGSGVTEAFF.

The chain is built from TRBV7-9 and TRBJ2-1, with 8 positions matching TRBD2. The V and J ends lost 2 bases and 3 bases, in that order; junction bases with no gene match: 6. CDR3 size: 16 residues. Germline CDR1 reads SEHNR; CDR2 reads FQNEAQ (reference sequence). This CDR3 reads CASSLNSGTYYNEQFF. The DNA of the CDR3 is TGTGCCAGCAGCTTAAATAGCGGGACTTACTACAATGAGCAGTTCTTC.

In its sample, this clonotype was seen many times. The chain uses TRBV2 and TRBJ2-1; the match to TRBD1 covers 8 bases. There are 15 residues in the CDR3. The germline V gene encodes CDR1 SNHLY and CDR2 FYNNEI. Losses at the gene ends were 5 bases for V and 8 bases for J; bases not matched to a gene: 11. The CDR3, as DNA: TGTGCCAGCAGTCGACAGGGGCTACCAGGGGATGAGCAGTTCTTC. The encoded protein is CASSRQGLPGDEQFF. The full variable domain, its missing parts supplied by reference TRBV2 and TRBJ2-1, is EPEVTQTPSHQVTQMGQEVILRCVPISNHLYFYWYRQILGQKVEFLVSFYNNEISEKSEIFDDQFSVERPDGSNFTLKIRSTKLEDSAMYFCASSRQGLPGDEQFFGPGTRLTVL.

J is TRBJ2-3 and V is TRBV18, with TRBD2 as a possible D gene (5 bases). Germline V lookup: CDR1 KGHSH, CDR2 LQKENI. This CDR3 spans 16 amino acids. V lost 7 bases, J lost 0 bases, and 17 bases lay in between. The CDR3 DNA is TGTGCCAGCTTCACCAACGGGGATACTAGCACAGATACGCAGTATTTT. The encoded protein is CASFTNGDTSTDTQYF.

This clonotype appeared many times. The chain employs TRBV7-2 and TRBJ1-1; maybe TRBD1 (5 bases). The CDR3 runs 14 residues. The germline V and J ends were trimmed by 5 bases and 3 bases, with 13 bases remaining between them. From germline, CDR1 is SGHTA and CDR2 FQGNSA. The CDR3 DNA reads TGTGCCAGCAGCCCCCGCTGGGGCGACACTGAAGCTTTCTTT. Translating it yields CASSPRWGDTEAFF.

This clonotype was counted only a few times. This sequence may be a read error, since a much larger clone differs from it by one base. Here the CDR3 omits its conserved ending phenylalanine or tryptophan, so a read error is the likely source. The chain joins TRBV24-1 to TRBJ2-2; 8 bases match TRBD1. The CDR3 loop spans 14 amino acids. The V and J ends lost 6 bases and 6 bases, in that order; junction bases with no gene match: 5. CDR1 and CDR2 from the germline V gene are KGHDR and SFDVKD. CDR3 residues: CATSRAGGSGELFL. The CDR3, as DNA: TGTGCCACCAGTAGGGCAGGGGGCTCCGGGGAGCTGTTTCTT.

The CDR3 is CASRDLAGQPQHF. DNA of the CDR3: TGTGCCAGTCGGGACCTGGCAGGGCAGCCCCAGCATTTT. V is TRBV19 and J is TRBJ1-5; tentatively, D is TRBD1 (5 bases). Trimming left V 8 bases short and J 7 bases short, with 15 bases between. The germline gives CDR1 LNHDA, CDR2 SQIVND (reference sequence). This CDR3 comprises 13 residues. Together with reference TRBV19 and TRBJ1-5, the CDR3 gives the full variable domain: DGGITQSPKYLFRKEGQNVTLSCEQNLNHDAMYWYRQDPGQGLRLIYYSQIVNDFQKGDIAEGYSVSREKKESFPLTVTSAQKNPTAFYLCASRDLAGQPQHFGDGTRLSIL.

In its sample, this clonotype was seen a few times. This chain links TRBV5-8 with TRBJ1-1; no clear D. The CDR3 is 16 amino acids. The V end lost 4 bases, the J end lost 0 bases, and 16 bases lay between the germline ends. The V gene's germline CDR1 is SGHTS and CDR2 YDEGEE. The CDR3 nucleotides are TGTGCCAGCAGCCCCAGAAAAGGCGCGATGAACACTGAAGCTTTCTTT. Its protein product is CASSPRKGAMNTEAFF. Variable domain in full (rest from reference TRBV5-8 and TRBJ1-1): EAGVTQSPTHLIKTRGQQATLRCSPISGHTSVYWYQQALGLGLQFLLWYDEGEERNRGNFPPRFSGRQFPNYSSELNVNALELEDSALYLCASSPRKGAMNTEAFFGQGTRLTVV.

This clonotype was counted ten times or more. V usage is TRBV5-1 and J usage is TRBJ2-7; no clear D. Trimming pared 4 bases from V and 2 bases from J, leaving 16 bases between. The CDR3 length is 15 residues. Germline V CDR1 and CDR2: SGHRS, YFSETQ. The CDR3 sequence is CASSPESRPTYEQYF. Written as DNA, the CDR3 is TGCGCCAGCAGCCCGGAGAGTAGGCCCACCTACGAGCAGTACTTC.

The J gene is TRBJ2-7, the V gene TRBV12-3 or TRBV12-4; D could derive from TRBD1 or TRBD2 (7 bases each). Between the trimmed V and J ends, which lost 6 bases and 5 bases, there was a span of 20 bases. The CDR3 is 15 residues long. The CDR3 loop reads CASSLGQGGSHEQYF. The CDR3 coding sequence is TGTGCCAGCAGCCTGGGCCAGGGGGGGTCCCACGAGCAGTACTTC.

The chain has TRBV27 and TRBJ2-5; 9 bases align to TRBD2. Germline V gene data show CDR1 as MNHEY and CDR2 as SMNVEV (reference sequence). This CDR3 comprises 15 residues. V was clipped by 2 bases and J by 4 bases; unmatched bases: 5. The CDR3 DNA sequence: TGTGCCAGCAGTTTAATGCGGGGGGGCCGAGAGACCCAGTACTTC. It encodes CASSLMRGGRETQYF.

For this clonotype: This sequence is one base from a far larger clone and is likely a read error. V usage is TRBV7-3 and J usage is TRBJ2-1; 14 nucleotides line up with TRBD2. The CDR3 consists of 18 residues. Germline CDR1 is SGHTA and CDR2 is FQGTGA. CDR3 loop: CASRPGTSGGGSYNELFF. For the CDR3, the DNA is TGTGCCAGCCGCCCCGGGACTAGCGGGGGAGGGTCCTACAATGAGCTGTTCTTC.

This clonotype was seen many times. The rearrangement joins TRBV7-9 to TRBJ1-1, with D perhaps matching TRBD1 (5 bases). In germline, CDR1 is SEHNR, CDR2 FQNEAQ (reference sequence). This CDR3 spans 16 amino acids. V was trimmed by 1 base and J by 0 bases, leaving 12 bases between them. The CDR3 bases are TGTGCCAGCAGCTTAGAATCAGTGGGGCTGAACACTGAAGCTTTCTTT. Amino acids: CASSLESVGLNTEAFF.

This clonotype was recorded a few times. The chain couples TRBV19 to TRBJ1-6; D not certain. Germline V gives CDR1 LNHDA, CDR2 SQIVND (reference sequence). The CDR3 has 13 amino acids. V dropped 5 bases and J dropped 7 bases, with 9 bases sitting between them. CDR3 nucleotides: TGTGCCAGTAGTGCCCAGAAGAATTCACCCCTCCACTTT. Residues: CASSAQKNSPLHF. The variable domain in full, with the rest retrieved from reference TRBV19 and TRBJ1-6, is DGGITQSPKYLFRKEGQNVTLSCEQNLNHDAMYWYRQDPGQGLRLIYYSQIVNDFQKGDIAEGYSVSREKKESFPLTVTSAQKNPTAFYLCASSAQKNSPLHFGNGTRLTVT.

This clonotype was found many times. The chain couples TRBV2 to TRBJ1-1; D is uncertain. The CDR3 sequence is 13 residues long. Germline V gene lookup returns CDR1 SNHLY and CDR2 FYNNEI. Trimming took 6 bases from V and 4 from J, leaving 12 bases between them. CDR3 amino acids: CASSHREGTEAFF. The CDR3 bases are TGTGCCAGCAGCCACCGCGAGGGCACTGAAGCTTTCTTT.

This clonotype was observed at least ten times. V is TRBV19 and J is TRBJ2-7; D unresolved. The CDR3 covers 13 residues. Germline CDR1 is LNHDA and CDR2 is SQIVND (reference sequence). Trimming cost V 4 bases and J 4 bases, with 11 bases left between them. CDR3: CASSTPGRYEQYF. CDR3 nucleotide sequence: TGTGCCAGTAGTACACCTGGGCGATACGAGCAGTACTTC.

The chain joins TRBV20-1 to TRBJ2-1; D is unclear. Germline values: CDR1 DFQATT, CDR2 SNEGSKA (reference sequence). The CDR3 contains 11 residues. Trimming left V 0 bases short and J 9 bases short, with 6 bases between. For the CDR3, the DNA is TGCAGTGCTAGAGATGAGCTTGAGCAGTTCTTC. Residues: CSARDELEQFF.

On this clonotype itself: A much larger clone is a single base away; this may be a read error. V and J are TRBV20-1 and TRBJ2-3; 9 bases line up with TRBD2. The closer fit of TRBJ2-7 to the DNA end suggests the J call may be wrong. Germline V CDR1 and CDR2: DFQATT, SNEGSKA (reference sequence). This CDR3 has 15 residues. CDR3 loop: CSAAFSLAGRNEQYF. DNA of the CDR3: TGCAGTGCTGCCTTTAGTCTAGCGGGAAGGAATGAGCAGTACTTC.

A note on this clonotype: One base away lies a much larger clone, so this may be a sequencing read error. This sequence joins TRBV5-1 and TRBJ1-1, with a tentative D call TRBD1 (5 bases). The ends were cut back, 5 bases at V and 1 base at J, with 9 bases in the middle. Germline CDR1 SGHRS, CDR2 YFSETQ. The CDR3 totals 13 residues. The CDR3, as DNA: TGCGCCAGCAGGGGGCGGTCGAACACTGAAGCTTTCTTT. It yields the protein CASRGRSNTEAFF.